The rows below give T cell receptor beta chains drawn from one sample of a study of immune evolution from preneoplasia to lung adenocarcinoma. The method was immunoSEQ multiplex PCR; TCRdb's version includes in-frame clones alone and lacks a portion of them. Here the sample spans 11,000 to 15,000 clones, less than 90% being singletons. The sequenced sample consisted of FFPE lung adenocarcinoma in situ tissue. These receptors were collected from a donor older than 65 with lung adenocarcinoma. CDR3s include the opening cysteine and the closing phenylalanine or tryptophan. The order of the fields is V gene, CDR3 protein.

>TRBV18
CASSPLQGTQAFF
>TRBV2
CASSDSRTSGSLQFF
>TRBV5-1
CASSLNAGLDGYTF
>TRBV20-1
CSCQREETQYF
>TRBV19
CASSSGTSFRSTEAFF
>TRBV5-4
CASSWDRGGEQYF
>TRBV9
CASSVQASYEGYTF
>TRBV11-2
CASSLGLAGSYEQYF
>TRBV28
CASSPLGTEAFF
>TRBV7-9
CASSSGGSNYEQYF
>TRBV27
CASSTLAGGYNEQFF
>TRBV30
CAWSVLGARTQYF
>TRBV18
CASSPTPMSYEQYF
>TRBV9
CASSVTRLAERDEQYF
>TRBV10-3
CAISESQGGNTEAFF
>TRBV5-6
CASSTEGLAGIQETQYF